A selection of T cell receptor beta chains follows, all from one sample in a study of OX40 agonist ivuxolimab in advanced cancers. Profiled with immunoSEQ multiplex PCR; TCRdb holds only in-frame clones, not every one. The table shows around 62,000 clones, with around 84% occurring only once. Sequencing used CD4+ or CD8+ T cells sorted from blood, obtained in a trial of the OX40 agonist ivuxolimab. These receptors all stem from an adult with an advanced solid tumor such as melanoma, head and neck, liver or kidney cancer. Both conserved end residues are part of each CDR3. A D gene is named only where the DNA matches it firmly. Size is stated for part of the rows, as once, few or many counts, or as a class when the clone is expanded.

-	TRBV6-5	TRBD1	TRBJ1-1	TGTGCCAGCAGTTTAAGACAGGGGAACACTGAAGCTTTCTTT	CASSLRQGNTEAFF
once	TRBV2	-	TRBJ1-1	TGTGCCAGCCGAACGGGTCCAAACTCTGAAGCTTTCTTT	CASRTGPNSEAFF
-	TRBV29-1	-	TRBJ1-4	TGCAGCGTTGGTGGGACTATAAACGGTGAAAAACTGTTTTTT	CSVGGTINGEKLFF
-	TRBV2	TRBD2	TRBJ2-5	TGTGCCAGCAGTGAAGAGTGGTTGGCGGGGGGGGGAGAGACCCAGTACTTC	CASSEEWLAGGGETQYF
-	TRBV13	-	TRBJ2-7	TGTGCCAGCAGCCTTGGACTATCGTTCTACGGGCAGTACTTC	CASSLGLSFYGQYF
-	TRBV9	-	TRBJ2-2	TGTGCCAGCAGCGTAGGGAAGGAACCAACCACAGGGGAGCTGTTTTTT	CASSVGKEPTTGELFF
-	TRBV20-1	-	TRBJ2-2	TGCAGTGTCCTCACCGGGGAGCTGTTTTTT	CSVLTGELFF
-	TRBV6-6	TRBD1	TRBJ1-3	TGTGCCAGCAGCCTTACGACAGGGGTTGGAAACACCATATATTTT	CASSLTTGVGNTIYF
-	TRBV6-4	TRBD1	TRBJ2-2	TGTGCCAGCAGCAGGGACAGGGCCACCGGGGAGCTGTTTTTT	CASSRDRATGELFF
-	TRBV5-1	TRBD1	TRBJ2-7	TGCGCCAGCAGGCACAATTCGGGACAGCACTACGAGCAGTACTTC	CASRHNSGQHYEQYF
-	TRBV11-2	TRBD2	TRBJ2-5	TGTGCCAGCAGCTCCGGGACTAGATTAGGGGAGACCCAGTACTTC	CASSSGTRLGETQYF
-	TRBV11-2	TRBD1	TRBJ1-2	TGTGCCAGCAGCTCACCACGGACAGGGGCGGGCTATGGCTACACCTTC	CASSSPRTGAGYGYTF
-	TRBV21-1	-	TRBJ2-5	TGTGCCAGCAGCAAAGCGCCCCGAAGGAACAGAGAGACCCAGTACTTC	CASSKAPRRNRETQYF
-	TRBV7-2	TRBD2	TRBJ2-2	TGTGCCAGCAGCTTAACTGGGACTAGCGGGACCTACACCGGGGAGCTGTTTTTT	CASSLTGTSGTYTGELFF
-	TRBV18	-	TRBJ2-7	TGTGCCAGCTCCCCAGGCCCCGGGGGTCGTCAGTACTTC	CASSPGPGGRQYF
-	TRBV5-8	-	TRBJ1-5	TGTGCCAGCAGCTTGGTCGGAATGTATAGCAATCAGCCCCAGCATTTT	CASSLVGMYSNQPQHF
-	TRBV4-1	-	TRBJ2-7	TGCGCCAGCAGCCAAGAACCCCAGGCACCTACGCAGCAGTACTTC	CASSQEPQAPTQQYF
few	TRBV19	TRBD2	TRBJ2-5	TGTGCCAGTAGTATAGCTGGGGGGGGTACCCCGGGGACCCAGTACTTC	CASSIAGGGTPGTQYF
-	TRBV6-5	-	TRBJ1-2	TGTGCCAGCAGTTACTCGAGCAGGGGACGAGGCTACACCTTC	CASSYSSRGRGYTF
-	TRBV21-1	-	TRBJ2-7	TGTGCCAGCAGCCCGCGCAGGGCCTACGAGCAGTACTTC	CASSPRRAYEQYF
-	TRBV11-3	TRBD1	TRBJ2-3	TGTGCCAGCAGCTCCAGGGGGCGCCTTGGAGATACGCAGTATTTT	CASSSRGRLGDTQYF
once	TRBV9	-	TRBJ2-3	TGTGCCAGCAGCGTAGCCAGGGCGGCCTCAGATACGCAGTATTTT	CASSVARAASDTQYF
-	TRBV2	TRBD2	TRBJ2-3	TGTGCCCGCGGTCGACTAGCGGGGGGTTCGACAGATACGCAGTATTTT	CARGRLAGGSTDTQYF
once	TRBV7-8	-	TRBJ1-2	TGTGCCAGCAGCCCCCCAGCGAGATATGGCTACACCTTC	CASSPPARYGYTF
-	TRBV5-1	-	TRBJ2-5	TGCGCCAGCAGCTTGTCGTCAGGGGCAGAGACCCAGTACTTC	CASSLSSGAETQYF
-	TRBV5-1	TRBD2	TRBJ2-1	TGCGCCAGCAGCTCGAAGACTAGCGGGTATGAGCAGTTCTTC	CASSSKTSGYEQFF
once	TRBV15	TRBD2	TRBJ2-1	TGTGCCACCAGCGGGGGGGGACTAGCGGTTGGGAATGAGCAGTTCTTC	CATSGGGLAVGNEQFF
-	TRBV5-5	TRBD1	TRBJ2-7	TGTGCCAGCAGCTTGGCCCAGCGGACAGGGACCTACGAGCAGTACTTC	CASSLAQRTGTYEQYF
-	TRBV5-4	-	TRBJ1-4	TGTGCCAGCAGCCCCGACAGATTTAATGAAAAACTGTTTTTT	CASSPDRFNEKLFF
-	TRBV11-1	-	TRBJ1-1	TGTGCCAGCAGCTTAGCCTTTGGAAGAATGGGGGACACTGAAGCTTTCTTT	CASSLAFGRMGDTEAFF
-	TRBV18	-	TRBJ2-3	TGTGCCAGCTCTCCTAGCACGGGGTTGGATACGCAGTATTTT	CASSPSTGLDTQYF
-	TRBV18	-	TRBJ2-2	TGTGCCAGCTCAAGTAGGGGGACGCGAACCGGGGAGCTGTTTTTT	CASSSRGTRTGELFF
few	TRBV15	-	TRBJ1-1	TGTGCCACCTTACAAGTAGGTTTGGGGGGAACTGAAGCTTTCTTT	CATLQVGLGGTEAFF
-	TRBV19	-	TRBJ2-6	TGTGCCAGTAGTCAGGGCATTGGTGGGGCCAACGTCCTGACTTTC	CASSQGIGGANVLTF
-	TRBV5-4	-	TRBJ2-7	TGTGCCAGCAGCTCTACTGACACGCAGGGGCCGCTCTACGAGCAGTACTTC	CASSSTDTQGPLYEQYF
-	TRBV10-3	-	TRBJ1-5	TGTGCCATCAGGACGGGAGAGAATCAGCCCCAGCATTTT	CAIRTGENQPQHF
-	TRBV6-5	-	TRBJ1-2	TGTGCCAGCAGTTATTTAAAATCAAACTATGGCTACACCTTC	CASSYLKSNYGYTF
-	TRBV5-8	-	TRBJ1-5	TGTGCCAGCAGCTTAGGCAGGGTTAGCAATCAGCCCCAGCATTTT	CASSLGRVSNQPQHF
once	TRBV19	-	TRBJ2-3	TGTGCCAGTAGTATCAGACTGTTCACAGATACGCAGTATTTT	CASSIRLFTDTQYF
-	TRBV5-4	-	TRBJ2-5	TGTGCCAGCAGCTCTCCGGGGGAGACCCAGTACTTC	CASSSPGETQYF
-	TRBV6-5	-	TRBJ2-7	TGTGCCAGCAGCCCCCCCGGCCAGGGTGTGCGGTACTTC	CASSPPGQGVRYF
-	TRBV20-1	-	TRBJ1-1	TGCAGTGCTAGAGACCCGGACCAGTTT	CSARDPDQF
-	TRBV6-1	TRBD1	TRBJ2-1	TGTGCCAGCAGTGGATTACCGGGACAGGGGGTCCAATGGCAGTTCTTC	CASSGLPGQGVQWQFF
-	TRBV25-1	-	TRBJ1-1	TGTGCCAGCAGTGATCCCCTGGGAGCCGCTTTCTTT	CASSDPLGAAFF
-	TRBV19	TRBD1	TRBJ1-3	TGTGCCAGTAGTAGGGACAGGGGGTATGGCTCTGGAAACACCATATATTTT	CASSRDRGYGSGNTIYF
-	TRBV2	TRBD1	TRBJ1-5	TGTGCCAGCAGTGAAATCTGGGCAGGGGGCGGTCAGCCCCAGCATTTT	CASSEIWAGGGQPQHF
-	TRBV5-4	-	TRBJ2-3	TGTGCCAGCAGCAAGCGACCGGACAGTAGCACAGATACGCAGTATTTT	CASSKRPDSSTDTQYF
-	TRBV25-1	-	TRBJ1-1	TGTGCCAGCAGTGGACCGGTGTGGGGTACTGAAGCTTTCTTT	CASSGPVWGTEAFF
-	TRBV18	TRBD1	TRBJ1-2	TGTGCCAGCTCACCCGGACAGGGGGGTGGCTACACCTTC	CASSPGQGGGYTF
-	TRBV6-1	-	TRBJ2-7	TGTGCCAGCAGCGTGACTCTTTACGAGCAGTACTTC	CASSVTLYEQYF
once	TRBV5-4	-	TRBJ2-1	TGTGCCAGCAGTCTGGAAGGGATAGCCATAGGTGAGCAGTTCTTC	CASSLEGIAIGEQFF
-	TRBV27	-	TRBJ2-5	TGTGCCAGCAGCCTCCTGGGGGAGGTTGCGACCCAGTACTTC	CASSLLGEVATQYF
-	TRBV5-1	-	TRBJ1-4	TGCGCCAGCAGCTTGAACGCAGAAGCAACTAATGAAAAACTGTTTTTT	CASSLNAEATNEKLFF
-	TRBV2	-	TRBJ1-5	TGTGCCAGCAGTGAAGCTGAGTCGAGCAATCAGCCCCAGCATTTT	CASSEAESSNQPQHF
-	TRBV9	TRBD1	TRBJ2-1	TGTGCCAGCAGTTTAACAGGGACAGGGGTCAACAATGAGCAGTTCTTC	CASSLTGTGVNNEQFF
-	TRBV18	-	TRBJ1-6	TGTGCCAGCTCACCAATGAGGGCAGGAGGCGATTCACCCCTCCACTTT	CASSPMRAGGDSPLHF
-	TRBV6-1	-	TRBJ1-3	TGTGCCAGCACCGTCCTCTTGGGGCTCGCAAACACCATATATTTT	CASTVLLGLANTIYF
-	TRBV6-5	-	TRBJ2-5	TGTGCCAGCAGGACCCTAATTGCGGAGACCCAGTACTTC	CASRTLIAETQYF
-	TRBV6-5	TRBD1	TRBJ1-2	TGTGCCAGCAGTTACGGGACAGGGGGCTCGCACTATGGCTACACCTTC	CASSYGTGGSHYGYTF